This is a list of T cell receptor beta chains from one sample in a study of T cell responses to AZD1222 COVID-19 vaccine. The assay was immunoSEQ multiplex PCR, and TCRdb's table has in-frame clones only and misses some. The sample has around 140,000 clones; about 89% are singletons. The sample here was peripheral blood, taken 28 days after the second dose of the MenACWY control vaccine. The receptors derive from an adult who received the MenACWY meningococcal vaccine as a control. Both conserved end residues are part of each CDR3. A D gene is named only where the DNA matches it firmly. Clone size appears in some rows only: once, few, many, or a class for an expanded clone.

clone_size,v_call,j_call,d_call,cdr3_nt,cdr3_aa
NA,TRBV6-5,TRBJ1-2,TRBD1,TGTGCCAGCAGTTACAGGGGGCGCGGCTACACCTTC,CASSYRGRGYTF
NA,TRBV7-3,TRBJ2-7,NA,TGTGCCAGCAGCTTAGGGGACTACGAGCAGTACTTC,CASSLGDYEQYF
NA,TRBV29-1,TRBJ2-7,NA,TGCAGCGTTGAAGTAGTAGGTGATATATACGAGCAGTACTTC,CSVEVVGDIYEQYF
NA,TRBV4-2,TRBJ2-2,NA,TGTGCCAGCAGCCTCAGCGGTGCCGCGAACACCGGGGAGCTGTTTTTT,CASSLSGAANTGELFF
once,TRBV6-5,TRBJ1-5,NA,TGTGCCAGCAGTATAGACAGTCGCAATCAGCCCCAGCATTTT,CASSIDSRNQPQHF
NA,TRBV30,TRBJ2-5,TRBD2,TGTGCCTGGACTAGCGGCCAAGAGACCCAGTACTTC,CAWTSGQETQYF
NA,TRBV24-1,TRBJ1-2,NA,TGTGCCACCAGTGACACCGGGCGAAGAGTAGGCTACACCTTC,CATSDTGRRVGYTF
NA,TRBV7-9,TRBJ2-2,TRBD1,TGTGCCAGCAGCCCCTGGACAGGGGGCGTTTCCGGGGAGCTGTTTTTT,CASSPWTGGVSGELFF
NA,TRBV20-1,TRBJ2-2,NA,TGCAGTGCTAGTTACGGCACCGGGGAGCTGTTTTTT,CSASYGTGELFF
NA,TRBV30,TRBJ1-1,NA,TGTGCCTGGAGTCGGGAGGGAAACACTGAAGCTTTCTTT,CAWSREGNTEAFF
once,TRBV3-1/TRBV3-2,TRBJ1-1,TRBD1,TGTGCCAGCAGCCGCCAGGCCGGGACAGGGAAGACTGAAGCTTTCTTT,CASSRQAGTGKTEAFF
NA,TRBV27,TRBJ2-5,NA,TGTGCCAGCAGCCCAATACAGGGCGCCCAAGAGACCCAGTACTTC,CASSPIQGAQETQYF
NA,TRBV25-1,TRBJ1-6,NA,TGTGCCAGCAGTGGCCTATATTCACCCCTCCACTTT,CASSGLYSPLHF
NA,TRBV11-2,TRBJ2-5,NA,TGTGCCAGCAGCTTGGGAACAACTAAAGAGACCCAGTACTTC,CASSLGTTKETQYF
NA,TRBV19,TRBJ2-1,TRBD1,TGTGCCAGTAGTGATAAAGCGGGACAGGGGTACAATGAGCAGTTCTTC,CASSDKAGQGYNEQFF
NA,TRBV29-1,TRBJ2-3,TRBD2,TGCAGCGTGGGGACTAGCGGGGTTTTGGATACGCAGTATTTT,CSVGTSGVLDTQYF
NA,TRBV11-3,TRBJ2-6,TRBD2,TGTGCCAGCAGCCTCCCGGGAGGGTGGGGCTCTGGGGCCAACGTCCTGACTTTC,CASSLPGGWGSGANVLTF
NA,TRBV2,TRBJ2-1,TRBD1,TGTGCCAGCAGCCTTAAACGACAGGGATCTGAGCAGTTCTTC,CASSLKRQGSEQFF
NA,TRBV18,TRBJ2-7,NA,TGTGCCAGCTCACCACCTTTAGGAGCCTACGAGCAGTACTTC,CASSPPLGAYEQYF
once,TRBV28,TRBJ2-7,NA,TGTGCCAGCAGTTTATCGAGGTACGAGCAGTACTTC,CASSLSRYEQYF
NA,TRBV6-1,TRBJ1-1,TRBD1,TGTGCCAGCAGTGAATGGACAGGGAGTTTCACTGAAGCTTTCTTT,CASSEWTGSFTEAFF
NA,TRBV7-8,TRBJ2-7,TRBD2,TGTGCCAGCAGCTTAGTTTGGGGAGGGTCCGACGAGCAGTACTTC,CASSLVWGGSDEQYF
NA,TRBV7-2,TRBJ2-6,NA,TGTGCCAGCGGTGGACAGATTAGCTCTGGGGCCAACGTCCTGACTTTC,CASGGQISSGANVLTF
NA,TRBV25-1,TRBJ1-5,NA,TGTGCCAGCAGTGAATCGGGGTCAGCTAATCAGCCCCAGCATTTT,CASSESGSANQPQHF
NA,TRBV27,TRBJ1-5,NA,TGTGCCAGCAGCACCCGGGACAAGAATCAGCCCCAGCATTTT,CASSTRDKNQPQHF
NA,TRBV28,TRBJ1-2,NA,TGTGCCAGCAGTTCGCCGGGAGGTGGGAGCTATGGCTACACCTTC,CASSSPGGGSYGYTF
NA,TRBV3-1/TRBV3-2,TRBJ2-7,NA,TGTGCCAGCAGCCAAGCTAGAGAGAACGAGCAGTACTTC,CASSQARENEQYF
NA,TRBV12-3/TRBV12-4,TRBJ2-7,TRBD2,TGTGCCAGCAGTTTAGCTAGCGGGGGAGCCGTATTC,CASSLASGGAVF
NA,TRBV6-5,TRBJ2-7,NA,TGTGCCAGCAGTTATCCGGGCCGCTACGAGCAGTACTTC,CASSYPGRYEQYF
NA,TRBV5-5,TRBJ2-7,TRBD1,TGTGCCAGCAGCTTGGCGATAGGACAGGGGATCAACGAGCAGTACTTC,CASSLAIGQGINEQYF
once,TRBV5-6,TRBJ2-3,TRBD2,TGTGCCAGCAGCGAGGGACTAGCGAGCACAGATACGCAGTATTTT,CASSEGLASTDTQYF
NA,TRBV24-1,TRBJ1-2,NA,TGTGCCACCAGTGAGAACTCGGGCAGCGGCTACACCTTC,CATSENSGSGYTF
NA,TRBV25-1,TRBJ2-7,NA,TGTGCCAGCGAACACGTTGGGTTGCAGTACTTC,CASEHVGLQYF
NA,TRBV11-1,TRBJ1-5,NA,TGTGCCAGCAGCTTATCCGGGGAGGGTCAGCCCCAGCATTTT,CASSLSGEGQPQHF
NA,TRBV25-1,TRBJ1-4,NA,TGTGCCAGCAGTGACGCTCTTTCGAGTGAAAAACTGTTTTTT,CASSDALSSEKLFF
NA,TRBV28,TRBJ2-3,NA,TGTGCCAGCTACCTAAGCACAGATACGCAGTATTTT,CASYLSTDTQYF
once,TRBV11-2,TRBJ1-4,NA,TGTGCCAGCAGCTTCCATCCGCCGGTTGAAAAACTGTTTTTT,CASSFHPPVEKLFF
NA,TRBV5-6,TRBJ1-1,NA,TGTGCCAGCAGCCCGGGCACAGGGAGCCTGCGGGCTTTCTTT,CASSPGTGSLRAFF